The 25 T cell receptor beta chains below come from one sample, sequenced in a study of blood T cell repertoires in COVID-19. Assay: immunoSEQ multiplex PCR; the TCRdb copy retains only in-frame clones and omits some. The data contain some 51,000 clones, around nine tenths of them singletons. Sequencing was carried out using peripheral blood. The source of these receptors is a man aged 60-69 years with acute or convalescent COVID-19.

The chain couples TRBV6-2 or TRBV6-3 to TRBJ2-5, with D possibly matching TRBD1 (5 bases). Germline assignment: CDR1 MNHEY and CDR2 SVGEGT. The CDR3 covers 12 residues. Trimming pared 6 bases from V and 3 bases from J, leaving 8 bases between. DNA for the CDR3: TGTGCCAGCAGCCCGACAGAAGAGACCCAGTACTTC. Translating gives CASSPTEETQYF.

This chain links TRBV18 with TRBJ2-5, with 8 bases matching TRBD2. Trimming at V came to 0 bases and at J to 9 bases, leaving 6 bases not matched to a gene. From germline, CDR1 is KGHSH and CDR2 LQKENI. The CDR3 has 14 residues. The CDR3 coding sequence is TGTGCCAGCTCACCACCGGCGGGGGGCGGGCCCCAGTACTTC. Residues: CASSPPAGGGPQYF.

With respect to this clone: Other DNA sequences in the sample encode the same CDR3. The chain uses TRBV27 and TRBJ2-5; D not resolved. The CDR3 runs 13 residues. Germline V gene sequence: CDR1 MNHEY, CDR2 SMNVEV (reference sequence). Between the trimmed V and J ends, which lost 4 bases and 5 bases, there was a span of 11 bases. The CDR3 region is CASSSGRRETQYF. In DNA form, the CDR3 reads TGTGCCAGCAGTTCAGGTCGTAGGGAGACCCAGTACTTC.

A few counts support this clone. Other DNA sequences in this specimen translate into the identical CDR3. This rearrangement joins TRBV27 to TRBJ1-1, with TRBD1 as a possible D gene (6 bases). CDR1 MNHEY and CDR2 SMNVEV come from the germline V gene (reference sequence). V lost 2 bases, J lost 1 base, and 14 bases lay in between. The CDR3 runs 16 residues. CDR3 nucleotide sequence: TGTGCCAGCAGTTTAGGGGAGGGGGTTGCGAACACTGAAGCTTTCTTT. It is translated as CASSLGEGVANTEAFF.

By its share, this clone is medium-sized. This chain joins TRBV10-2 and TRBJ2-7, with D perhaps TRBD1 (5 bases). Trimming left V 7 bases short and J 0 bases short, with 13 bases between. The germline V gene has CDR1 WSHSY and CDR2 SAAADI. The CDR3 length is 14 residues. The CDR3 sequence: CASTVDRDSYEQYF. Here the CDR3 DNA reads TGCGCCAGCACGGTTGACAGAGACTCCTACGAGCAGTACTTC.

This clone was observed a single time. J is TRBJ1-3 and V is TRBV2; no definite D call. The V end was cut by 1 base, the J end by 8 bases, with 9 bases between. Germline loops: CDR1 SNHLY, CDR2 FYNNEI. This CDR3 contains 13 residues. In DNA, the CDR3 is TGTGCCAGCAGTGAAGGCGGCGGCTACACCATATATTTT. It specifies CASSEGGGYTIYF.

This clone appeared a single time. CDR3 sequence: CASRILDGTQYF. In DNA, the CDR3 is TGTGCCAGCAGAATACTAGATGGGACGCAGTATTTT. This chain connects TRBV27 to TRBJ2-3, with D possibly matching TRBD2 (5 bases). CDR3 size: 12 residues. Between the trimmed V and J ends, which lost 6 bases and 9 bases, there was a span of 13 bases. Looked up from germline, CDR1 is MNHEY and CDR2 is SMNVEV (reference sequence).

V and J are TRBV10-1 and TRBJ2-3, with 11 bases fitting TRBD2. The ends lost 6 bases at V and 1 base at J; junction bases unmatched: 3. CDR1 and CDR2 (germline): WNHNN, SYGVQD (reference sequence). This CDR3 spans 15 amino acids. This CDR3 reads CASSALAGGTDTQYF. The CDR3 DNA is TGCGCCAGCAGCGCACTAGCGGGAGGCACAGATACGCAGTATTTT.

The chain couples TRBV4-2 to TRBJ2-7, with 11 bases that match TRBD2. With 1 base clipped from V and 3 bases from J, the junction kept 5 bases outside the gene matches. CDR3 length: 16 residues. In germline, CDR1 is LGHNA, CDR2 YNFKEQ. The CDR3 loop reads CASSQGIAGGIYEQYF. The CDR3 DNA reads as TGTGCCAGCAGCCAAGGGATAGCGGGGGGGATCTACGAGCAGTACTTC.

The chain employs TRBV4-2 and TRBJ2-1, with 7 nucleotides matching TRBD1. The length of the CDR3 is 15 residues. Germline-derived CDR1 and CDR2 are LGHNA and YNFKEQ. The V segment lost 3 bases and the J segment 7 bases; nucleotides outside the gene matches: 9. Here the CDR3 reads CASSQLLGGSNEQFF. CDR3 nucleotides: TGTGCCAGCAGCCAGTTGCTAGGGGGCTCGAATGAGCAGTTCTTC.

This chain connects TRBV5-4 to TRBJ1-2; D is ambiguous. Germline assignment: CDR1 SGHNT and CDR2 YYREEE (reference sequence). V was cut by 0 bases and J by 0 bases, with 9 bases left in between. This CDR3 has 15 amino acids. The CDR3 bases are TGTGCCAGCAGCTTGGAGCACCCCCCTAACTATGGCTACACCTTC. Translating it yields CASSLEHPPNYGYTF.

This chain connects TRBV7-3 to TRBJ2-5; 8 bases agree with TRBD1. Per the germline V gene, CDR1 is SGHTA and CDR2 is FQGTGA. The ends lost 5 bases at V and 5 bases at J; junction bases unmatched: 10. The CDR3 is made up of 15 amino acids. CDR3 residues: CASSPTGVQGETQYF. The CDR3 DNA is TGTGCCAGCAGCCCGACAGGGGTTCAAGGGGAGACCCAGTACTTC.

J is TRBJ1-6 and V is TRBV2; TRBD1 aligns across 7 bases. Germline V gene sequence: CDR1 SNHLY, CDR2 FYNNEI. The V segment lost 4 bases and the J segment 4 bases; nucleotides outside the gene matches: 7. The CDR3 runs to 16 residues. The CDR3, as DNA: TGTGCCAGCAGTGGAAGCACAGGGGCGTATAATTCACCCCTCCACTTT. Its protein product is CASSGSTGAYNSPLHF.

This clone was counted once. The chain couples TRBV7-8 to TRBJ1-2, with 7 bases matching TRBD1. CDR1 is SGHVS, CDR2 FQNEAQ, per germline. V lost 1 base, J lost 8 bases, and 10 bases stayed unmatched. The CDR3 contains 15 residues. The CDR3 region has the DNA TGTGCCAGCAGCTTAGAAGGGGGCGCAATCCGAGGCTACACCTTC. Translating it yields CASSLEGGAIRGYTF.

This clone was observed a handful of times. This chain uses TRBV25-1 with TRBJ1-2; D is undetermined. Deletions cut 3 bases from V and 2 bases from J, with 16 bases between. Germline CDR1 and CDR2: MGHDK and SYGVNS. CDR3 size: 16 residues. CDR3 DNA sequence: TGTGCCAGCAGTGATAACAGAATAATTAGGAACTATGGCTACACCTTC. Its translation is CASSDNRIIRNYGYTF.

V and J are TRBV28 and TRBJ2-5; D gene unclear. V lost 7 bases and J 5 bases, leaving 17 bases between the germline ends. The length of the CDR3 is 14 residues. In germline, CDR1 is MDHEN, CDR2 SYDVKM. The CDR3 protein is CASTDVNSQETQYF. The CDR3 region has the DNA TGTGCCAGCACCGACGTTAATAGCCAGGAGACCCAGTACTTC.

This chain links TRBV27 with TRBJ1-6, with D possibly being TRBD1 (5 bases). Germline V gene lookup returns CDR1 MNHEY and CDR2 SMNVEV (reference sequence). The V and J ends lost 4 bases and 7 bases respectively, with 29 bases between them. This CDR3 has 20 amino acids. The CDR3 DNA is TGTGCCAGCAGTTCCCGAATTATCCCTCTACGAGAGGAGGGGAATTCACCCCTCCACTTT. Its protein product is CASSSRIIPLREEGNSPLHF.

The chain uses TRBV27 and TRBJ2-1; TRBD1 is a possible D gene (6 bases). The CDR3 loop spans 13 amino acids. Trimming cost V 6 bases and J 4 bases, with 10 bases left between them. The germline V gene has CDR1 MNHEY and CDR2 SMNVEV (reference sequence). The CDR3 nucleotides are TGTGCCAGCAGACAGGGCTCTTACAATGAGCAGTTCTTC. As protein: CASRQGSYNEQFF.

This chain links TRBV9 with TRBJ2-1, with 10 bases matching TRBD2. The length of the CDR3 is 14 residues. V lost 3 bases and J lost 3; bases outside the gene matches: 0. Germline V gene data show CDR1 as SGDLS and CDR2 as YYNGEE. This chain's CDR3 is CASSASGGYNEQFF. DNA of the CDR3: TGTGCCAGCAGCGCTAGCGGGGGCTACAATGAGCAGTTCTTC.

CDR3 sequence (DNA): TGTGCCAGCAGCGATGGACAGGGCCTAGAGACCCAGTACTTC. It yields the protein CASSDGQGLETQYF. V is TRBV14 and J is TRBJ2-5, with 8 bases fitting TRBD1. The CDR3 extends over 14 amino acids. V shed 5 bases and J 4 bases; nucleotides not matched to a gene: 6. Germline V gene sequence: CDR1 SGHDN, CDR2 FVKESK. The whole variable domain, remainder taken from reference TRBV14 and TRBJ2-5, is EAGVTQFPSHSVIEKGQTVTLRCDPISGHDNLYWYRRVMGKEIKFLLHFVKESKQDESGMPNNRFLAERTGGTYSTLKVQPAELEDSGVYFCASSDGQGLETQYFGPGTRLLVL.

This clone has just a few counts. The J gene is TRBJ2-2, the V gene TRBV9; 7 bases line up with TRBD1. From germline, CDR1 is SGDLS and CDR2 YYNGEE. This CDR3 has 15 amino acids. V was clipped by 3 bases and J by 2 bases; unmatched bases: 4. The CDR3 DNA follows: TGTGCCAGCAGCGAAGGGACAGTCAACACCGGGGAGCTGTTTTTT. This codes for CASSEGTVNTGELFF.

The chain joins TRBV6-5 to TRBJ2-3; TRBD2 is a possible D gene (6 bases). Germline values: CDR1 MNHEY, CDR2 SVGAGI. The CDR3 runs 15 residues. V was shortened by 8 bases and J by 0 bases, with 15 bases between the two germline ends. The CDR3 DNA reads as TGTGCCAGCCGCGATGCGGGGCACAGCACAGATACGCAGTATTTT. It yields the protein CASRDAGHSTDTQYF.

This clone was recorded only once. This chain uses TRBV19 with TRBJ1-5; D remains ambiguous. The length of the CDR3 is 15 residues. V was cut by 6 bases and J by 6 bases, with 18 bases left in between. In germline, CDR1 is LNHDA, CDR2 SQIVND (reference sequence). The DNA of the CDR3 is TGTGCCAGTAGAACCCTTGCGGGAATCGGTCAGCCCCAGCATTTT. It yields the protein CASRTLAGIGQPQHF. Full variable domain (remainder filled in from reference TRBV19 and TRBJ1-5): DGGITQSPKYLFRKEGQNVTLSCEQNLNHDAMYWYRQDPGQGLRLIYYSQIVNDFQKGDIAEGYSVSREKKESFPLTVTSAQKNPTAFYLCASRTLAGIGQPQHFGDGTRLSIL.

This chain uses TRBV2 with TRBJ2-2, with D unclear. V dropped 5 bases and J dropped 5 bases, with 6 bases sitting between them. The germline CDR1 and CDR2 sequences are SNHLY and FYNNEI. This CDR3 contains 12 residues. For the CDR3, the DNA is TGTGCCAGCAGTTTGGAGACCGGGGAGCTGTTTTTT. Protein product: CASSLETGELFF. The complete variable domain, with remaining parts taken from reference TRBV2 and TRBJ2-2, reads EPEVTQTPSHQVTQMGQEVILRCVPISNHLYFYWYRQILGQKVEFLVSFYNNEISEKSEIFDDQFSVERPDGSNFTLKIRSTKLEDSAMYFCASSLETGELFFGEGSRLTVL.

The chain has TRBV2 and TRBJ2-6; D not resolved. Looked up from germline, CDR1 is SNHLY and CDR2 is FYNNEI. The CDR3 spans 14 residues. Trimming removed 6 bases at V and 1 base at J, with 7 bases between. CDR3 sequence (DNA): TGTGCCAGCAGCAGTGGTTCTGGGGCCAACGTCCTGACTTTC. As protein: CASSSGSGANVLTF.